Shown below are 19 T cell receptor beta chains from a single sample sequenced in a study of blood T cell repertoires in COVID-19. TCRdb's table, derived via immunoSEQ multiplex PCR, lists solely in-frame clones and lacks some. Of roughly 400,000 clones detected, 80% to 90% appear once; the ten largest clones hold 2% to 2.5%. The specimen sequenced was peripheral blood. The receptors stem from a woman aged 55-70 years with COVID-19, enrolled during active disease.

The V and J genes are TRBV15 and TRBJ1-1; D call uncertain. The V end lost 2 bases, the J end lost 3 bases, and 13 bases lay between the germline ends. This CDR3 is built from 15 residues. Germline CDR1 LNHNV, CDR2 YYDKDF (reference sequence). In DNA form, the CDR3 reads TGTGCCACCAGCAGACTTAAAACAATCTACACTGAAGCTTTCTTT. Amino acids: CATSRLKTIYTEAFF.

This clone was detected a few times. V is TRBV13 and J is TRBJ1-1; 8 nucleotides align to TRBD1. CDR3 size: 15 residues. CDR1 and CDR2 (germline): PRHDT, FYEKMQ (reference sequence). Trimming cost V 5 bases and J 2 bases; bases outside gene matches: 7. Written as DNA, the CDR3 is TGTGCCAGCAGCCAAACAGGGGGGGCAAACACTGAAGCTTTCTTT. Encoded protein: CASSQTGGANTEAFF.

The gene calls are TRBV24-1 and TRBJ1-5; no reliable D call. The CDR3 covers 13 residues. The germline V and J ends were trimmed by 9 bases and 3 bases, with 11 bases remaining between them. Germline CDR1 KGHDR, CDR2 SFDVKD. CDR3 amino acids: CATGEGNNQPQHF. The DNA of the CDR3 is TGTGCCACCGGGGAGGGAAACAATCAGCCCCAGCATTTT.

This clone was observed once. The V and J genes are TRBV7-9 and TRBJ1-6; D perhaps matches TRBD1 (5 bases). Trimming stripped 2 bases from V and 5 bases from J, with 10 bases between. Per germline, CDR1 SEHNR and CDR2 FQNEAQ (reference sequence). This CDR3 is 15 amino acids long. The CDR3 region is CASSLSQGNNSPLHF. Written as DNA, the CDR3 is TGTGCCAGCAGCTTATCCCAGGGAAATAATTCACCCCTCCACTTT.

The chain employs TRBV27 and TRBJ1-6; a possible D gene is TRBD1 (6 bases). V lost 7 bases, J lost 9 bases, and 16 bases lay in between. The CDR3 runs to 14 residues. From germline, CDR1 is MNHEY and CDR2 SMNVEV (reference sequence). The CDR3 is CASTPMGAGSPLHF. The CDR3 coding sequence is TGTGCCAGCACCCCGATGGGGGCAGGTTCACCCCTCCACTTT.

J is TRBJ1-2 and V is TRBV12-3 or TRBV12-4, with 7 bases matching TRBD1. V shed 5 bases, J shed 6 bases, and the junction held 3 bases outside the gene matches. CDR3 length equals 12 residues. The CDR3 DNA sequence: TGTGCCAGCAGTCCAACAGGGGATGGCTACACCTTC. It translates to CASSPTGDGYTF.

This clone was counted between two and nine times. The chain links TRBV4-1 to TRBJ1-4; no clear D gene. The CDR3 covers 15 residues. The ends were cut back, 1 base at V and 0 bases at J, with 6 bases in the middle. Germline V gene sequence: CDR1 MGHRA, CDR2 YSYEKL. DNA of the CDR3: TGCGCCAGCAGCCAAGGCGGTGCAACTAATGAAAAACTGTTTTTT. Translated, it gives CASSQGGATNEKLFF.

This sequence joins TRBV6-5 and TRBJ1-2, with TRBD1 matching over 10 bases. Germline V CDR1 and CDR2: MNHEY, SVGAGI. The CDR3 totals 15 residues. The ends lost 7 bases at V and 3 bases at J; junction bases unmatched: 8. The CDR3 nucleotides read TGTGCCAGCATACGGTCGGGGACAGGGGACTATGGCTACACCTTC. Protein product: CASIRSGTGDYGYTF.

The chain uses TRBV3-1 (or the pseudogene TRBV3-2) and TRBJ2-1, with D unclear. The V end lost 0 bases, the J end lost 3 bases, and 9 bases lay between the germline ends. From germline, CDR1 is LGHDT and CDR2 YNNKEL (reference sequence). There are 15 residues in the CDR3. For the CDR3, the DNA is TGTGCCAGCAGCCAAGAATCGGTAATCTACAATGAGCAGTTCTTC. Translated, it gives CASSQESVIYNEQFF.

CDR3 amino acids: CSASDRIHNQPQHF. Here the CDR3 DNA reads TGCAGTGCTAGTGACAGGATACATAATCAGCCCCAGCATTTT. The chain has TRBV20-1 and TRBJ1-5, with TRBD1 as a possible D gene (6 bases). The CDR3 covers 14 residues. Germline V gene data show CDR1 as DFQATT and CDR2 as SNEGSKA (reference sequence). The germline V and J ends were trimmed by 3 bases and 4 bases, with 13 bases remaining between them.

This chain links TRBV3-1 (or the pseudogene TRBV3-2) with TRBJ2-6, with TRBD2 as a possible D gene (6 bases). This CDR3 comprises 16 residues. Germline loops: CDR1 LGHDT, CDR2 YNNKEL (reference sequence). Trimming took 1 base from V and 4 from J, leaving 11 bases between them. CDR3 sequence (DNA): TGTGCCAGCAGCCAAGGGGAGGTGTTGGGGGCCAACGTCCTGACTTTC. Protein: CASSQGEVLGANVLTF.

The chain has TRBV20-1 and TRBJ2-1; the match to TRBD2 covers 12 bases. Germline V CDR1 and CDR2: DFQATT, SNEGSKA (reference sequence). The CDR3 has 13 amino acids. Trimming at V came to 3 bases and at J to 10 bases, leaving 4 bases not matched to a gene. DNA for the CDR3: TGCAGTGCTAGTACTAGCGGGGGGTCAGAGCAGTTCTTC. Its translation: CSASTSGGSEQFF.

The gene calls are TRBV19 and TRBJ1-1; D is uncertain. Trimming pared 2 bases from V and 7 bases from J, leaving 11 bases between. The CDR3 is 13 residues long. From germline, CDR1 is LNHDA and CDR2 SQIVND (reference sequence). For the CDR3, the DNA is TGTGCCAGTAGTATACAGATCCTCAATGAAGCTTTCTTT. Translated: CASSIQILNEAFF.

The J gene is TRBJ2-7, the V gene TRBV11-1; maybe TRBD1 (5 bases). Germline assignment: CDR1 SGHAT and CDR2 FQDESV (reference sequence). The V gene lost 10 bases and the J gene lost 0 bases, with 19 bases spanning the gap. The CDR3 consists of 15 residues. The CDR3 here is CATSLRGSLSYEQYF. The CDR3 region has the DNA TGTGCCACCTCCCTTAGGGGCAGTCTCTCCTACGAGCAGTACTTC.

The V and J genes are TRBV19 and TRBJ2-4, with 9 bases identical to TRBD1. CDR3 length equals 17 residues. The ends lost 4 bases at V and 6 bases at J; junction bases unmatched: 13. The germline CDR1 and CDR2 sequences are LNHDA and SQIVND (reference sequence). CDR3 nucleotides: TGTGCCAGTAGTACAGGGACAGGGCCCGGGCGTGGAAACATTCAGTACTTC. It codes for CASSTGTGPGRGNIQYF.

The chain recombines TRBV7-2 with TRBJ1-1, with D possibly matching TRBD1 (5 bases). This CDR3 is 15 amino acids long. V was shortened by 5 bases and J by 4 bases, with 17 bases between the two germline ends. Per germline, CDR1 SGHTA and CDR2 FQGNSA. CDR3 region: CASSPNMGRGTEAFF. CDR3 bases: TGTGCCAGCAGCCCCAATATGGGAAGGGGCACTGAAGCTTTCTTT.

V usage is TRBV14 and J usage is TRBJ2-3, with 11 bases aligning to TRBD2. V trimming: 4 bases; J trimming: 1 base; junction bases outside the gene matches: 4. The germline V gene has CDR1 SGHDN and CDR2 FVKESK. The CDR3 totals 16 residues. The CDR3 sequence is CASSRASGGRTDTQYF. DNA of the CDR3: TGTGCCAGCAGCCGGGCTAGCGGGGGGCGCACAGATACGCAGTATTTT.

This clone was seen more than once but under ten times. This sequence joins TRBV27 and TRBJ2-7, with a tentative D call TRBD2 (5 bases). V lost 2 bases, J lost 3 bases, and 20 bases lay in between. Germline CDR1 is MNHEY and CDR2 is SMNVEV (reference sequence). This CDR3 has 17 residues. The CDR3 here is CASSLAPIGNRHYEQYF. Here the CDR3 DNA reads TGTGCCAGCAGTTTAGCCCCAATCGGGAACCGACACTACGAGCAGTACTTC.

V and J are TRBV2 and TRBJ1-5; 8 bases fit TRBD1. The CDR3 length is 16 residues. Per the germline V gene, CDR1 is SNHLY and CDR2 is FYNNEI. V lost 2 bases to trimming and J lost 6 bases; unmatched junction nucleotides: 9. The CDR3 DNA is TGTGCCAGCAGTGAATCTAGGACAGGGAACCTTCAGCCCCAGCATTTT. Translating it yields CASSESRTGNLQPQHF.